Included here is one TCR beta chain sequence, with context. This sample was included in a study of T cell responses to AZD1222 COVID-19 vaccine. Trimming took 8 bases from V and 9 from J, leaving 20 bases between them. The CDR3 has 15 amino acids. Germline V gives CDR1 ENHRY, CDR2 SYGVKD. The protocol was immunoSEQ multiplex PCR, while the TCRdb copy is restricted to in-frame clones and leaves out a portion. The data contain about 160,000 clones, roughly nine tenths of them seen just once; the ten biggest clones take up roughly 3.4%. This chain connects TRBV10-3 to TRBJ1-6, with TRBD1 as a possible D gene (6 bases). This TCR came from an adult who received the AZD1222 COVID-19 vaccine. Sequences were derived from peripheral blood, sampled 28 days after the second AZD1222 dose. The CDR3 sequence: CAIGEQGRGGSPLHF. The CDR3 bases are TGTGCCATCGGGGAGCAGGGGCGCGGTGGTTCACCCCTCCACTTT.